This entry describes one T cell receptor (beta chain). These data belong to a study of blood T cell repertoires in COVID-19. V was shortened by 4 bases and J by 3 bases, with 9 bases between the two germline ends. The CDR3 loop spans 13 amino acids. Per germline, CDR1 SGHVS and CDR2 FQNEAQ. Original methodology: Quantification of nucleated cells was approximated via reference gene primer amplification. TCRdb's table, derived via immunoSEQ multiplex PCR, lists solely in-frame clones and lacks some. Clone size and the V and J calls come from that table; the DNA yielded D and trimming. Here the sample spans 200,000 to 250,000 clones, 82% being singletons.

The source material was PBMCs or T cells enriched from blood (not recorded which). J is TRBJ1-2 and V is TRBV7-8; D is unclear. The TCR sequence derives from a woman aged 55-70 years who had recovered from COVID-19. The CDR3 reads CASSSSRDYGYTF. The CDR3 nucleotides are TGTGCCAGCAGCTCCTCCCGGGACTATGGCTACACCTTC.